This is a list of T cell receptor beta chains from one sample in a study of shared clonotypes between healthy human individuals. TCRdb keeps only in-frame clones here, not all; method: immunoSEQ multiplex PCR. The sample has around 2.1 million clones, approximately 94% seen once. The source material was naive CD8+ T cells from PBMCs. The receptors were sampled from a man between 18 and 35 years old in good health. Some clones in this sample may be carry-over from other donors' samples. Each CDR3 is given with its conserved first and last residue. A D gene is named only where the DNA matches it firmly. Expanded clones get a size class; other rows say once, few or many, or leave the size out.

clone_size,v_call,cdr3_length,d_call,j_call,cdr3_nt,cdr3_aa
-,TRBV27,14,-,TRBJ2-7,TGTGCCAGCGGCGTCCAGGGGCGCGTCTACGAGCAGTACTTC,CASGVQGRVYEQYF
once,TRBV2,14,TRBD2,TRBJ2-1,TGTGCCAGCATAGCGGGAATGTCCTACAATGAGCAGTTCTTC,CASIAGMSYNEQFF
-,TRBV5-1,13,-,TRBJ2-7,TGCGCCAGCTGTTTGAGGCCTTCCTACGAGCAGTACTTC,CASCLRPSYEQYF
-,TRBV9,14,-,TRBJ2-3,TGTGCCAGCAGCGTAGCGGGTAGCACAGATACGCAGTATTTT,CASSVAGSTDTQYF
-,TRBV10-3,16,TRBD2,TRBJ2-1,TGTGCCATCAGTGATCGAACTAGCGGGAAATACAATGAGCAGTTCTTC,CAISDRTSGKYNEQFF
-,TRBV7-6,13,-,TRBJ2-7,TGTGCCAGCAGCTTACCCCGGCTGGGTGAGCAGTACTTC,CASSLPRLGEQYF
-,TRBV27,14,-,TRBJ2-7,TGTGCCAGCAGTCCGGGGGGACATGTCAACGAGCAGTACTTC,CASSPGGHVNEQYF
-,TRBV28,15,-,TRBJ1-6,TGTGCCAGCAGTTTACCTCAGGGAATTGGCTCACCCCTCCACTTT,CASSLPQGIGSPLHF
once,TRBV28,13,-,TRBJ2-7,TGTGCCAGCAGCCCGGAATTATCCTACGAGCAGTACTTC,CASSPELSYEQYF
-,TRBV27,17,TRBD1,TRBJ1-5,TGTGCCAGCCGCTTGGGGACAGGGATTAATAGCAATCAGCCCCAGCATTTT,CASRLGTGINSNQPQHF
-,TRBV14,16,-,TRBJ2-7,TGTGCCAGCAGCCCATCGAGGTCCCCTTACCTCTACGAGCAGTACTTC,CASSPSRSPYLYEQYF
-,TRBV30,14,TRBD1,TRBJ1-1,TGTGCCTGGAGTGTAGGGACAGGGGACACTGAAGCTTTCTTT,CAWSVGTGDTEAFF
-,TRBV10-1,13,-,TRBJ2-1,TGCGCCAGCAGTGATTCCGTCGACAATGAGCAGTTCTTC,CASSDSVDNEQFF
-,TRBV7-3,14,TRBD2,TRBJ2-5,TGTGCCAGCAGCCCTAGCGGTGCACGGGAGACCCAGTACTTC,CASSPSGARETQYF
-,TRBV5-1,13,-,TRBJ2-7,TGCGCCAGCAGCCCCGACATGAACTACGAGCAGTACTTC,CASSPDMNYEQYF
-,TRBV7-8,17,-,TRBJ2-7,TGTGCCAGCAGCTTAGTCTTTGGGCAGAAGCATACCTACGAGCAGTACTTC,CASSLVFGQKHTYEQYF
-,TRBV27,14,TRBD1,TRBJ2-7,TGTGCCAGCAGCCCAAGACAGGGCGTCTACGAGCAGTACTTC,CASSPRQGVYEQYF
-,TRBV10-3,18,TRBD1,TRBJ2-7,TGTGCCATCAGTGAGTCTGGGGGACAGGGGCCTTTCTCCTACGAGCAGTACTTC,CAISESGGQGPFSYEQYF